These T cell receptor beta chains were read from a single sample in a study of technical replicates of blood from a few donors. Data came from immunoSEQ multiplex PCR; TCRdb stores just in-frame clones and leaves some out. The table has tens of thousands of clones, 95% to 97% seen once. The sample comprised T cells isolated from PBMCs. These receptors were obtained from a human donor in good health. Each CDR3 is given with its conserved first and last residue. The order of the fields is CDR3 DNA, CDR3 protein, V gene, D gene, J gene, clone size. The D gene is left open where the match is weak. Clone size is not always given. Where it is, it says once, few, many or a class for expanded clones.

CDR3 DNA: TGCGCCAGCAGCCAAGATCTATACGGGATTCTCCAAGAGACCCAGTACTTC
CDR3 protein: CASSQDLYGILQETQYF
V gene: TRBV4-1
D gene: NA
J gene: TRBJ2-5
clone size: NA

CDR3 DNA: TGTGCCAGTAATTCCGGTGGCTACACCTTC
CDR3 protein: CASNSGGYTF
V gene: TRBV19
D gene: NA
J gene: TRBJ1-2
clone size: NA

CDR3 DNA: TGTGCCAGCATTATGAGCGGTGTGTCCTACGAGCAGTACTTC
CDR3 protein: CASIMSGVSYEQYF
V gene: TRBV6-1
D gene: NA
J gene: TRBJ2-7
clone size: NA

CDR3 DNA: TGCGCCAGCAGCCAACGACTAGCGGGAGTTGTCGGCACCGGGGAGCTGTTTTTT
CDR3 protein: CASSQRLAGVVGTGELFF
V gene: TRBV4-1
D gene: TRBD2
J gene: TRBJ2-2
clone size: NA

CDR3 DNA: TGTGCCAGCAGTTCCAGCGGGATGGGACACAATGAGCAGTTCTTC
CDR3 protein: CASSSSGMGHNEQFF
V gene: TRBV6-1
D gene: TRBD2
J gene: TRBJ2-1
clone size: NA

CDR3 DNA: TGTGCCAGCGGCTTTCAATCTGGGGCCAACGTCCTGACTTTC
CDR3 protein: CASGFQSGANVLTF
V gene: TRBV27
D gene: NA
J gene: TRBJ2-6
clone size: NA

CDR3 DNA: TGTGCCAGCAGCATAAACTCGGGGGACTACAATGAGCAGTTCTTC
CDR3 protein: CASSINSGDYNEQFF
V gene: TRBV7-6
D gene: NA
J gene: TRBJ2-1
clone size: NA

CDR3 DNA: TGTGCCAGCAGCTTCGTCGGCAGGGGGAAGAACTTC
CDR3 protein: CASSFVGRGKNF
V gene: TRBV7-9
D gene: TRBD1
J gene: TRBJ2-7
clone size: NA

CDR3 DNA: TGTGCCAGCAGTTACGTCGGGACAGGAAACTACGAGCAGTACTTC
CDR3 protein: CASSYVGTGNYEQYF
V gene: TRBV6-5
D gene: TRBD1
J gene: TRBJ2-7
clone size: NA

CDR3 DNA: TGTGCCAGCAGCGATACAGGGGGCCCATCAGATACGCAGTATTTT
CDR3 protein: CASSDTGGPSDTQYF
V gene: TRBV14
D gene: TRBD1
J gene: TRBJ2-3
clone size: NA

CDR3 DNA: TGTGCCAGCAGCCCTTCGGCGGGGTCCTACGAGCAGTACTTC
CDR3 protein: CASSPSAGSYEQYF
V gene: TRBV7-7
D gene: NA
J gene: TRBJ2-7
clone size: NA

CDR3 DNA: TGTGCCTGGCACCGGGACAGGGGCTACGAGCAGTACTTC
CDR3 protein: CAWHRDRGYEQYF
V gene: TRBV30
D gene: TRBD1
J gene: TRBJ2-7
clone size: once

CDR3 DNA: TGTGCCAGCAGCCCCCGGGACAGGCACGGTGGCTACACCTTC
CDR3 protein: CASSPRDRHGGYTF
V gene: TRBV7-9
D gene: TRBD1
J gene: TRBJ1-2
clone size: NA

CDR3 DNA: TGTGCCAGCAGGTCGCCCGGGGGAAGATACGAGCAGTACTTC
CDR3 protein: CASRSPGGRYEQYF
V gene: TRBV6-5
D gene: NA
J gene: TRBJ2-7
clone size: NA

CDR3 DNA: TGTGCCAGCAGTTTGCCGGGACTGTCAGGAGGTGGAAACACCATATATTTT
CDR3 protein: CASSLPGLSGGGNTIYF
V gene: TRBV28
D gene: NA
J gene: TRBJ1-3
clone size: NA

CDR3 DNA: TGTGCCAGTAGTATAACAGGGGGGACGTACGAGCAGTACTTC
CDR3 protein: CASSITGGTYEQYF
V gene: TRBV19
D gene: TRBD1
J gene: TRBJ2-7
clone size: few

CDR3 DNA: TGTGCCTGGAGTGTTGGACAGGCTAATCAGCCCCAGCATTTT
CDR3 protein: CAWSVGQANQPQHF
V gene: TRBV30
D gene: TRBD1
J gene: TRBJ1-5
clone size: once

CDR3 DNA: TGTGCCAGCAGTCTACCCGGGGTGGGTGGAACCTACGAGCAGTACTTC
CDR3 protein: CASSLPGVGGTYEQYF
V gene: TRBV5-6
D gene: NA
J gene: TRBJ2-7
clone size: NA

CDR3 DNA: TGCGCCAGCAGCGAAGGGACAGGGACATCCTACGAGCAGTACTTC
CDR3 protein: CASSEGTGTSYEQYF
V gene: TRBV4-1
D gene: TRBD1
J gene: TRBJ2-7
clone size: NA

CDR3 DNA: TGTGCCAGCAGCTTAGCGCAAGGGGGAAGCTCCTACAATGAGCAGTTCTTC
CDR3 protein: CASSLAQGGSSYNEQFF
V gene: TRBV7-9
D gene: NA
J gene: TRBJ2-1
clone size: NA

CDR3 DNA: TGTGCCTGGAGAGGACTAGCGGGAGCTACCGGGGAGCTGTTTTTT
CDR3 protein: CAWRGLAGATGELFF
V gene: TRBV30
D gene: TRBD2
J gene: TRBJ2-2
clone size: NA

CDR3 DNA: TGTGCCAGCAGCTCGGGCACAGATACGCAGTATTTT
CDR3 protein: CASSSGTDTQYF
V gene: TRBV5-4
D gene: NA
J gene: TRBJ2-3
clone size: NA

CDR3 DNA: TGTGCCAGTAGTATAATGAGCGGGCTCTCCTACGAGCAGTACTTC
CDR3 protein: CASSIMSGLSYEQYF
V gene: TRBV19
D gene: NA
J gene: TRBJ2-7
clone size: NA

CDR3 DNA: TGCAGCGTTGTTCAGTTGGGGACCGGGACAGGTCGGGACGAGCAGTACTTC
CDR3 protein: CSVVQLGTGTGRDEQYF
V gene: TRBV29-1
D gene: TRBD1
J gene: TRBJ2-7
clone size: once

CDR3 DNA: TGCGCCAGCAGTTTGAACCGGGACAGCAGGGGCTACACCTTC
CDR3 protein: CASSLNRDSRGYTF
V gene: TRBV5-1
D gene: TRBD1
J gene: TRBJ1-2
clone size: NA

CDR3 DNA: TGTGCCACCAGCAGAGATATTGAGGGAGCTAGCACAGATACGCAGTATTTT
CDR3 protein: CATSRDIEGASTDTQYF
V gene: TRBV15
D gene: NA
J gene: TRBJ2-3
clone size: NA

CDR3 DNA: TGTGCCAGCAGCGTAGGGGGTAGCGGGAGGTTGCAAGAGACCCAGTACTTC
CDR3 protein: CASSVGGSGRLQETQYF
V gene: TRBV9
D gene: TRBD2
J gene: TRBJ2-5
clone size: NA

CDR3 DNA: TGTGCCAGCAGCCCTCCGGGACAGGGAGGAAACACCATATATTTT
CDR3 protein: CASSPPGQGGNTIYF
V gene: TRBV7-2
D gene: TRBD1
J gene: TRBJ1-3
clone size: NA

CDR3 DNA: TGTGCCAGCAGCTTATTAGTCGGAGACTACCTCGATCCAGATACGCAGTATTTT
CDR3 protein: CASSLLVGDYLDPDTQYF
V gene: TRBV7-8
D gene: NA
J gene: TRBJ2-3
clone size: NA

CDR3 DNA: TGTGCCAGCAGCGCCCGGACAGGAATAAACGAGCAGTACTTC
CDR3 protein: CASSARTGINEQYF
V gene: TRBV11-3
D gene: TRBD1
J gene: TRBJ2-7
clone size: NA

CDR3 DNA: TGTGCCAGCAGTTATGCCCCAGGGGTCGAGAACTACGAGCAGTACTTC
CDR3 protein: CASSYAPGVENYEQYF
V gene: TRBV6-6
D gene: NA
J gene: TRBJ2-7
clone size: NA

CDR3 DNA: TGTGCCAGCGGCACAGCTACCAATGGCTACACCTTC
CDR3 protein: CASGTATNGYTF
V gene: TRBV7-9
D gene: NA
J gene: TRBJ1-2
clone size: NA

CDR3 DNA: TGTGCCAGCAGCTTGGCTCTAGCGGGAGTCTTCGAGGCGGACGAGCAGTACTTC
CDR3 protein: CASSLALAGVFEADEQYF
V gene: TRBV5-4
D gene: TRBD2
J gene: TRBJ2-7
clone size: once

CDR3 DNA: TGCGCCAGCAGCCAGGGGGGGGGAGAGACCCAGTACTTC
CDR3 protein: CASSQGGGETQYF
V gene: TRBV4-1
D gene: TRBD2
J gene: TRBJ2-5
clone size: NA

CDR3 DNA: TGTGCCAGCAGCCGACAGAACGCGAACACTGAAGCTTTCTTT
CDR3 protein: CASSRQNANTEAFF
V gene: TRBV5-4
D gene: NA
J gene: TRBJ1-1
clone size: NA

CDR3 DNA: TGCGCCAGCAGCTTGGAGGGGACAGGGATCTTTGGCTACACCTTC
CDR3 protein: CASSLEGTGIFGYTF
V gene: TRBV5-1
D gene: TRBD1
J gene: TRBJ1-2
clone size: NA

CDR3 DNA: TGTGCCAGCAGTTTATTCAGACCGGGAGGTATCTACAATGAGCAGTTCTTC
CDR3 protein: CASSLFRPGGIYNEQFF
V gene: TRBV28
D gene: TRBD2
J gene: TRBJ2-1
clone size: once

CDR3 DNA: TGTGCCAGCAGCTCGACACCTAATCAGCCCCAGCATTTT
CDR3 protein: CASSSTPNQPQHF
V gene: TRBV5-4
D gene: NA
J gene: TRBJ1-5
clone size: NA

CDR3 DNA: TGTGCCAGCACCGGACTCCGGACAGCGAACACTGAAGCTTTCTTT
CDR3 protein: CASTGLRTANTEAFF
V gene: TRBV7-6
D gene: NA
J gene: TRBJ1-1
clone size: NA

CDR3 DNA: TGTGCCAGCAGCTTTTCAGGGTCCAAAAACATTCAGTACTTC
CDR3 protein: CASSFSGSKNIQYF
V gene: TRBV5-4
D gene: NA
J gene: TRBJ2-4
clone size: NA

CDR3 DNA: TGTGCCAGCAGTGCAGACAGGGGGTCCGGGAGTGAGCAGTTCTTC
CDR3 protein: CASSADRGSGSEQFF
V gene: TRBV25-1
D gene: TRBD1
J gene: TRBJ2-1
clone size: NA

CDR3 DNA: TGTGCCAGCTCAGCAACTAGCGGGAGGAAAGAGACCCAGTACTTC
CDR3 protein: CASSATSGRKETQYF
V gene: TRBV18
D gene: TRBD2
J gene: TRBJ2-5
clone size: NA

CDR3 DNA: TGTGCCAGCAGCTTAGTCCCCAGGGACTCCTACGAGCAGTACTTC
CDR3 protein: CASSLVPRDSYEQYF
V gene: TRBV7-8
D gene: NA
J gene: TRBJ2-7
clone size: NA

CDR3 DNA: TGTGCCAGCAGTTCTGACAGGGGCACTGAAGCTTTCTTT
CDR3 protein: CASSSDRGTEAFF
V gene: TRBV27
D gene: TRBD1
J gene: TRBJ1-1
clone size: NA

CDR3 DNA: TGTGCCAGCAGTCCGGGACAGGGGTACTACGAGCAGTACTTC
CDR3 protein: CASSPGQGYYEQYF
V gene: TRBV27
D gene: TRBD1
J gene: TRBJ2-7
clone size: NA

CDR3 DNA: TGTGCCAGCAGCCGACAGGGCCCCTACAATGAGCAGTTCTTC
CDR3 protein: CASSRQGPYNEQFF
V gene: TRBV6-5
D gene: TRBD1
J gene: TRBJ2-1
clone size: NA

CDR3 DNA: TGTGCCTCGGGGGAGGTCTACGAGCAGTACTTC
CDR3 protein: CASGEVYEQYF
V gene: TRBV9
D gene: NA
J gene: TRBJ2-7
clone size: NA

CDR3 DNA: TGTGCCAGCATAAGCGGGATGAACACCGGGGAGCTGTTTTTT
CDR3 protein: CASISGMNTGELFF
V gene: TRBV6-5
D gene: TRBD2
J gene: TRBJ2-2
clone size: NA

CDR3 DNA: TGTGCCAGCAGCCTTGTCGCCGCGGAAGCTTTCTTT
CDR3 protein: CASSLVAAEAFF
V gene: TRBV4-2
D gene: NA
J gene: TRBJ1-1
clone size: NA

CDR3 DNA: TGTGCCAGCAGTGACTCCTCAGGGCTAGCGGGAGGTTTGGAGACCCAGTACTTC
CDR3 protein: CASSDSSGLAGGLETQYF
V gene: TRBV6-4
D gene: TRBD2
J gene: TRBJ2-5
clone size: NA

CDR3 DNA: TGTGCCAGAAGCTTGCAGGTACAGATCAATCAGCCCCAGCATTTT
CDR3 protein: CARSLQVQINQPQHF
V gene: TRBV5-3
D gene: NA
J gene: TRBJ1-5
clone size: few

CDR3 DNA: TGTGCCAGCACAGGGGACACCGGGGAGCTGTTTTTT
CDR3 protein: CASTGDTGELFF
V gene: TRBV28
D gene: NA
J gene: TRBJ2-2
clone size: once

CDR3 DNA: TGTGCCAGCTTGCGGCTAGCGTTCAGCACAGATACGCAGTATTTT
CDR3 protein: CASLRLAFSTDTQYF
V gene: TRBV2
D gene: NA
J gene: TRBJ2-3
clone size: NA

CDR3 DNA: TGTGCCAGCAGTTTGGAGTCCTATGAGCAGTTCTTC
CDR3 protein: CASSLESYEQFF
V gene: TRBV28
D gene: NA
J gene: TRBJ2-1
clone size: NA

CDR3 DNA: TGTGCCAGCTCCTATGGGGACAGGGCGACTGGCTACACCTTC
CDR3 protein: CASSYGDRATGYTF
V gene: TRBV18
D gene: TRBD1
J gene: TRBJ1-2
clone size: NA

CDR3 DNA: TGCGCCAGCAGTGAATGGCGGGAGGCCACGAATGAGCAGTTCTTC
CDR3 protein: CASSEWREATNEQFF
V gene: TRBV10-2
D gene: TRBD2
J gene: TRBJ2-1
clone size: NA

CDR3 DNA: TGTGCCAGCAGCCAGCAGGACTACACTGAAGCTTTCTTT
CDR3 protein: CASSQQDYTEAFF
V gene: TRBV4-2
D gene: NA
J gene: TRBJ1-1
clone size: NA

CDR3 DNA: TGTGCCAGCAGCTCTCGGACTAGCGGGAGGGTTAGCTCCTACAATGAGCAGTTCTTC
CDR3 protein: CASSSRTSGRVSSYNEQFF
V gene: TRBV7-8
D gene: TRBD2
J gene: TRBJ2-1
clone size: NA